The subject of this entry is one T cell receptor (beta chain). This specimen comes from a study of identical twins. Each donor (without exception) was a healthy Caucasian. The ends were cut back, 0 bases at V and 2 bases at J, with 14 bases in the middle. This CDR3 has 16 amino acids. CDR1 is SGHRS and CDR2 is YFSETQ in the germline V gene. Each CDR3 protein gets one entry after TCRdb re-called the 5' RACE reads with MiXCR. The table has a few hundred thousand distinct CDR3 sequences, approximately 10% seen once; the top ten hold approximately 3%. In addition, the sample was reused for a study of yellow fever vaccine responses in identical twins.

Sequences were obtained from PBMCs. The sequence was obtained from a woman between 18 and 30 years old in good health. This rearrangement joins TRBV5-1 to TRBJ2-5, with D possibly matching TRBD1 (5 bases). DNA of the CDR3: TGCGCCAGCAGCTTGGCCGGCAGGGCAAAACAAGAGACCCAGTACTTC. This sequence encodes CASSLAGRAKQETQYF.